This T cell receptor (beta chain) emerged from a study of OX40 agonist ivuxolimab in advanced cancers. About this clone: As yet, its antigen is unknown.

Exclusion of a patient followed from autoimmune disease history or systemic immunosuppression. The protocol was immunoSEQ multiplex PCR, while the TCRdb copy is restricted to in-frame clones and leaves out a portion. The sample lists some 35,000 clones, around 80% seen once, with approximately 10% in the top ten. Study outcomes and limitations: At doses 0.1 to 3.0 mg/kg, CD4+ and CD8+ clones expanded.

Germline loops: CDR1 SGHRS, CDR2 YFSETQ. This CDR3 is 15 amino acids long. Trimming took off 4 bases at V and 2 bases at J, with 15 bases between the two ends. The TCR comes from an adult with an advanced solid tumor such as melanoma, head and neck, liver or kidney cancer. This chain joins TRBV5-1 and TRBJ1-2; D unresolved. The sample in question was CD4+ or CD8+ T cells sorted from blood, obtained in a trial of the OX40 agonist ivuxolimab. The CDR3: CASSVAGFLNYGYTF. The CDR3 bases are TGCGCCAGCAGCGTCGCAGGATTTTTAAACTATGGCTACACCTTC.